Below are 10 T cell receptor beta chains sequenced from a single sample in a study of human T cells and chemical hapten exposure. Via MiXCR, TCRdb re-called the RACE reads, giving one row per CDR3 protein. Of 95,000 or so distinct CDR3 sequences in the sample, 11% were seen once. Described time point: patch test 2, 6 weeks after DPC sensitization. Indicated treatment: therapeutic diphenylcyclopropenone sensitization with weekly scalp DPC. The sample consisted of whole blood, taken in connection with sensitization to the hapten diphenylcyclopropenone (DPC). These receptor sequences come from a woman aged 40 to 50 with alopecia areata. Some clones in this sample may be carry-over from other donors' samples.

This clonotype was counted at least ten times. The chain has TRBV3-1 and TRBJ2-1, with a weak D call TRBD2 (5 bases). The CDR3 is 16 amino acids. V was trimmed by 4 bases and J by 6 bases, leaving 19 bases between them. CDR1 is LGHDT and CDR2 is YNNKEL in the germline V gene (reference sequence). CDR3 loop: CASSRGGHQPFNEQFF. The CDR3 nucleotides are TGTGCCAGCAGCCGCGGCGGGCACCAACCTTTCAATGAGCAGTTCTTC.

The gene calls are TRBV4-1 and TRBJ1-2, with D hard to call. Germline CDR1 is MGHRA and CDR2 is YSYEKL. The V end lost 0 bases, the J end lost 4 bases, and 12 bases lay between the germline ends. The CDR3 consists of 15 residues. CDR3 sequence: CASSQEFGLGYGYTF. CDR3 DNA: TGCGCCAGCAGCCAAGAGTTCGGGTTGGGCTATGGCTACACCTTC.

This clonotype was seen only a few times. CDR3 protein: CASSLLVSPLHF. The CDR3, as DNA: TGTGCCAGCAGTTTACTGGTATCACCCCTCCACTTT. The chain couples TRBV28 to TRBJ1-6; D is uncertain. V shed 2 bases and J shed 10 bases, with 6 bases lying between them. The CDR3 consists of 12 residues. Germline V gene data show CDR1 as MDHEN and CDR2 as SYDVKM.

This clonotype was found a few times. This sequence joins TRBV7-3 and TRBJ1-1, with TRBD1 identical over 10 bases. Germline values: CDR1 SGHTA, CDR2 FQGTGA. After removal of 4 bases from V and 5 bases from J, the junction contained 4 bases not matched to a gene. The CDR3 extends over 14 amino acids. CDR3 amino acids: CASSSTGGITEAFF. The CDR3, as DNA: TGTGCCAGCAGCTCGACAGGGGGCATAACTGAAGCTTTCTTT.

This clonotype was recorded many times. The chain couples TRBV20-1 to TRBJ2-7, with 7 bases aligning to TRBD1. In germline, CDR1 is DFQATT, CDR2 SNEGSKA (reference sequence). The CDR3 consists of 17 residues. J gave up 2 bases and V 1 base, and 14 bases lay outside the gene matches. The CDR3 is CSARAQTGQRSPYEQYF. Written as DNA, the CDR3 is TGCAGTGCTAGAGCCCAAACGGGACAGAGATCACCCTACGAGCAGTACTTC.

This chain connects TRBV9 to TRBJ1-2; no reliable D call. The V gene lost 3 bases and the J gene lost 3 bases, with 3 bases spanning the gap. CDR1 is SGDLS and CDR2 is YYNGEE in the germline V gene. The CDR3 spans 11 residues. The CDR3 DNA is TGTGCCAGCAGCGCGGACTATGGCTACACCTTC. Its translation: CASSADYGYTF.

The rearrangement uses TRBV19 and TRBJ1-2; perhaps TRBD1 as D (5 bases). Per the germline V gene, CDR1 is LNHDA and CDR2 is SQIVND (reference sequence). V was pared by 9 bases and J by 4 bases, with 24 bases between. This CDR3 contains 16 residues. The chain's CDR3 is CASNTVGAESFYGYTF. DNA of the CDR3: TGTGCCAGCAATACCGTCGGGGCAGAGAGCTTCTATGGCTACACCTTC.

There are many counts of this clonotype. The chain links TRBV25-1 to TRBJ2-1; D unclear. CDR1 is MGHDK, CDR2 SYGVNS, per germline. Deletions cut 5 bases from V and 4 bases from J, with 12 bases between. The CDR3 loop spans 14 amino acids. The DNA for the CDR3 is TGTGCCAGCAGTCCGCTACCGAATTACAATGAGCAGTTCTTC. Translated: CASSPLPNYNEQFF.

About this clonotype itself: This could be a read error, since a much larger clone is one nucleotide away. The CDR3 ends on some other residue instead of the conserved phenylalanine or tryptophan, so this is likely a read error. The chain couples TRBV20-1 to TRBJ1-4; D may be TRBD1 (5 bases). The ends were cut back, 6 bases at V and 2 bases at J, with 19 bases in the middle. The germline gives CDR1 DFQATT, CDR2 SNEGSKA (reference sequence). This CDR3 spans 16 amino acids. CDR3 protein: CSAPQGGGATNEKLFS. CDR3 sequence (DNA): TGCAGTGCCCCCCAGGGAGGAGGGGCGACTAATGAAAAACTGTTTTCT.

This sequence joins TRBV25-1 and TRBJ1-2; TRBD1 aligns across 9 bases. The ends lost 2 bases at V and 5 bases at J; junction bases unmatched: 3. There are 14 residues in the CDR3. Germline lookup yields CDR1 MGHDK and CDR2 SYGVNS. The CDR3, as DNA: TGTGCCAGCAGTGAAGTCGGGACAGGGTATGGCTACACCTTC. The encoded protein is CASSEVGTGYGYTF.